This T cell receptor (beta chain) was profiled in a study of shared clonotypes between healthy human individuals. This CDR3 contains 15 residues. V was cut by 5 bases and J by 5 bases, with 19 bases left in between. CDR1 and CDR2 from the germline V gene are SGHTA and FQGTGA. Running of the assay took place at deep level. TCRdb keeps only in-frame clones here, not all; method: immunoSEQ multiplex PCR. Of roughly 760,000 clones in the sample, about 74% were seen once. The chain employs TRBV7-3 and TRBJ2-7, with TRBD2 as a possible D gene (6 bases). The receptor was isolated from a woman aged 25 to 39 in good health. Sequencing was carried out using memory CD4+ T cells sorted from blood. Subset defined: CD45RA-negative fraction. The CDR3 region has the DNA TGTGCCAGCAGCGCCTCCGGAGGGCCGTCGGACGAGCAGTACTTC. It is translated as CASSASGGPSDEQYF.